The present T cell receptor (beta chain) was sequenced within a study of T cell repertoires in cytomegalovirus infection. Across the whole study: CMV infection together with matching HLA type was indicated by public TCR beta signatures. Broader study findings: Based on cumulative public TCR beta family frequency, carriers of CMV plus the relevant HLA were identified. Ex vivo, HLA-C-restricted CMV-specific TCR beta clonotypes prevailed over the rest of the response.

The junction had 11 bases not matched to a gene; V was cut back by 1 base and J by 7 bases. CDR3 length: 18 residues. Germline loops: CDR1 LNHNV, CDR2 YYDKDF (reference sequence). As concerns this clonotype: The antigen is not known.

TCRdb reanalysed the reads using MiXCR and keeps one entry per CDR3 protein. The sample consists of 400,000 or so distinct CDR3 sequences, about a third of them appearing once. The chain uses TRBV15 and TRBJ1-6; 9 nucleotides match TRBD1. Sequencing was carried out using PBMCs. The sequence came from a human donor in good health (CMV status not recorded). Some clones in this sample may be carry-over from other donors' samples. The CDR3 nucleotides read TGTGCCACCAGCAGAGTGGGGACAGGGTTTTCATGGAATTCACCCCTCCACTTT. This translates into CATSRVGTGFSWNSPLHF.